One and the same sample provided the 19 T cell receptor beta chains below, sequenced in a study of OX40 agonist ivuxolimab in advanced cancers. The data were produced by immunoSEQ multiplex PCR, yet TCRdb's version contains in-frame clones alone and is incomplete. This table has roughly 35,000 clones, approximately 78% appearing once. Material: CD4+ or CD8+ T cells sorted from blood, obtained in a trial of the OX40 agonist ivuxolimab. The receptors were sampled from an adult with an advanced solid tumor such as melanoma, head and neck, liver or kidney cancer.

This rearrangement joins TRBV18 to TRBJ2-7; the D is unclear. Trimming took 6 bases from V and 1 from J, leaving 13 bases between them. Germline V CDR1 and CDR2: KGHSH, LQKENI. The CDR3 loop spans 14 amino acids. The CDR3 region is CASSQRALSYEQYF. In nucleotides, the CDR3 is TGTGCCAGCTCCCAACGGGCGTTGTCCTACGAGCAGTACTTC.

The CDR3 DNA follows: TGTGCCAGCAGCTTAGTAGCAGGCAACACTGAAGCTTTCTTT. Its protein product is CASSLVAGNTEAFF. This sequence joins TRBV7-9 and TRBJ1-1; unclear D gene. Trimming took 1 base from V and 2 from J, leaving 8 bases between them. The CDR3 runs to 14 residues. CDR1 is SEHNR and CDR2 is FQNEAQ in the germline V gene (reference sequence).

V is TRBV7-9 and J is TRBJ1-1; unclear D gene. The CDR3 sequence is 13 residues long. CDR1 and CDR2 from the germline V gene are SEHNR and FQNEAQ (reference sequence). Trimming cost V 8 bases and J 4 bases, with 14 bases left between them. The chain's CDR3 is CASARAGGTEAFF. The CDR3 DNA reads as TGTGCCAGCGCTAGGGCCGGTGGCACTGAAGCTTTCTTT.

There are a few counts of this clone. The chain has TRBV20-1 and TRBJ1-1; D call uncertain. The CDR3 is made up of 11 amino acids. CDR1 is DFQATT and CDR2 is SNEGSKA in the germline V gene (reference sequence). The V gene lost 1 base and the J gene lost 4 bases, with 4 bases spanning the gap. As DNA, the CDR3 is TGCAGTGCTAGAGCAATCACTGAAGCTTTCTTT. Amino acids: CSARAITEAFF.

The chain is built from TRBV18 and TRBJ2-3; a possible D gene is TRBD1 (5 bases). Between the trimmed V and J ends, which lost 2 bases and 2 bases, there was a span of 11 bases. CDR1 is KGHSH and CDR2 is LQKENI in the germline V gene. This CDR3 has 15 amino acids. The CDR3 here is CASSPRGYITDTQYF. CDR3 coding DNA: TGTGCCAGCTCACCAAGGGGCTACATCACAGATACGCAGTATTTT. Full variable domain (rest looked up from reference TRBV18 and TRBJ2-3): NAGVMQNPRHLVRRRGQEARLRCSPMKGHSHVYWYRQLPEEGLKFMVYLQKENIIDESGMPKERFSAEFPKEGPSILRIQQVVRGDSAAYFCASSPRGYITDTQYFGPGTRLTVL.

The chain uses TRBV5-4 and TRBJ2-3; 7 bases match TRBD2. V shed 2 bases and J 2 bases; nucleotides not matched to a gene: 2. Germline loops: CDR1 SGHNT, CDR2 YYREEE (reference sequence). This CDR3 region has 14 residues. The CDR3 DNA is TGTGCCAGCAGCTTACAGCGGGACACAGATACGCAGTATTTT. Its protein product is CASSLQRDTDTQYF.

In regard to this clone: Other DNA sequences of this sample code for an identical CDR3. The V call is TRBV18, the J call TRBJ2-3; D remains unclear. Trimming took 6 bases from V and 3 from J, leaving 7 bases between them. The CDR3 runs 12 residues. Germline CDR1 reads KGHSH; CDR2 reads LQKENI. CDR3 nucleotide sequence: TGTGCCAGCTCCCCGTCAACAGATACGCAGTATTTT. As protein: CASSPSTDTQYF.

The rearrangement joins TRBV2 to TRBJ2-7; a weak D match, TRBD1 (5 bases). CDR1 SNHLY and CDR2 FYNNEI come from the germline V gene. This CDR3 region has 14 residues. The V end lost 7 bases, the J end lost 1 base, and 14 bases lay between the germline ends. The CDR3 nucleotides are TGTGCCAGCAAATCCACAGGCCCTTCCTACGAGCAGTACTTC. Translated: CASKSTGPSYEQYF.

In its sample, this clone ranks as medium-sized. The V call is TRBV27, the J call TRBJ2-7; weak D call: TRBD1 (5 bases). Deletions cut 4 bases from V and 3 bases from J, with 10 bases between. CDR3 length equals 13 residues. Germline CDR1 is MNHEY and CDR2 is SMNVEV (reference sequence). The CDR3 loop is CASSSGDSYEQYF. CDR3 nucleotide sequence: TGTGCCAGCAGTTCAGGAGACAGCTACGAGCAGTACTTC.

Regarding this clone: At one of its ends the junction is not consistent with the germline gene, which may arise from a read error. The V call is TRBV9, the J call TRBJ1-2; D perhaps matches TRBD1 (5 bases). The V gene's germline CDR1 is SGDLS and CDR2 YYNGEE. CDR3 size: 15 residues. In DNA form, the CDR3 reads TGTGCCAGCAGCGTACAGGGAGCAACTAATTATGGCTACACCTTC. This encodes CASSVQGATNYGYTF.

The chain employs TRBV4-3 and TRBJ1-2; 10 nucleotides match TRBD1. The CDR3 covers 14 residues. J lost 6 bases, V lost 4 bases, and 5 bases had no gene match. Germline V gene sequence: CDR1 LGHNA, CDR2 YSLEER. As DNA, the CDR3 is TGCGCCAGCAGCCGACAGGGGGCAAGCGATGGCTACACCTTC. This gives the protein CASSRQGASDGYTF.

V is TRBV19 and J is TRBJ1-4; 9 bases align to TRBD1. Per the germline V gene, CDR1 is LNHDA and CDR2 is SQIVND (reference sequence). The CDR3 totals 16 residues. The V gene end was trimmed by 1 base and the J gene end by 6 bases; junction bases not matched to a gene: 6. This CDR3 is CASSIVQGAPDEKLFF. DNA for the CDR3: TGTGCCAGTAGTATAGTACAGGGGGCGCCGGATGAAAAACTGTTTTTT.

V gene TRBV27 combines with J gene TRBJ1-2, with 8 nucleotides matching TRBD1. The CDR3 extends over 15 amino acids. After removal of 4 bases from V and 8 bases from J, the junction contained 12 bases not matched to a gene. Germline CDR1 reads MNHEY; CDR2 reads SMNVEV (reference sequence). CDR3 region: CASSSPGRGRGGYTF. CDR3 nucleotides: TGTGCCAGCAGTTCTCCGGGCAGGGGGCGAGGAGGCTACACCTTC.

J is TRBJ1-1 and V is TRBV18, with D uncertain. CDR3 length: 13 residues. The ends were cut back, 5 bases at V and 1 base at J, with 8 bases in the middle. Germline V gene lookup returns CDR1 KGHSH and CDR2 LQKENI. CDR3 DNA: TGTGCCAGCTCAACTAACAAGAACACTGAAGCTTTCTTT. Its translation: CASSTNKNTEAFF. The full variable domain, rest sourced from reference TRBV18 and TRBJ1-1, is NAGVMQNPRHLVRRRGQEARLRCSPMKGHSHVYWYRQLPEEGLKFMVYLQKENIIDESGMPKERFSAEFPKEGPSILRIQQVVRGDSAAYFCASSTNKNTEAFFGQGTRLTVV.

DNA for the CDR3: TGTGCCAGCAGTTACTCGAAGGGGTTTCGAGCTTTCTTT. Translated, it gives CASSYSKGFRAFF. The chain links TRBV6-5 to TRBJ1-1; weak D call: TRBD1 (5 bases). V lost 0 bases to trimming and J lost 10 bases, with 12 bases between them. The CDR3 contains 13 residues. Germline loops: CDR1 MNHEY, CDR2 SVGAGI.

The sample holds a few counts of this clone. The V and J genes are TRBV30 and TRBJ1-2; TRBD1 aligns across 10 bases. The germline V gene encodes CDR1 GTSNPN and CDR2 SVGIG (reference sequence). There are 14 residues in the CDR3. V dropped 2 bases and J dropped 8; count of bases not matched to a gene: 8. CDR3 protein: CAWSRDRGSRGYTF. In DNA form, the CDR3 reads TGTGCCTGGAGTCGGGACAGGGGAAGTAGGGGCTACACCTTC.

DNA of the CDR3: TGTGCCAGCAGCTCAAAAAGACATTCTAGCACAGATACGCAGTATTTT. Protein: CASSSKRHSSTDTQYF. The V and J genes are TRBV5-8 and TRBJ2-3; no firm D call. Germline V gene data show CDR1 as SGHTS and CDR2 as YDEGEE. Trimming left V 3 bases short and J 0 bases short, with 14 bases between. This CDR3 has 16 amino acids. The full variable domain, its missing parts supplied by reference TRBV5-8 and TRBJ2-3, is EAGVTQSPTHLIKTRGQQATLRCSPISGHTSVYWYQQALGLGLQFLLWYDEGEERNRGNFPPRFSGRQFPNYSSELNVNALELEDSALYLCASSSKRHSSTDTQYFGPGTRLTVL.

V gene TRBV7-3 combines with J gene TRBJ2-1; D uncertain. From germline, CDR1 is SGHTA and CDR2 FQGTGA. The CDR3 has 15 amino acids. With 0 bases removed from V and 6 bases from J, the gap between germline ends came to 12 bases. Written as DNA, the CDR3 is TGTGCCAGCAGCTTAACGGCGTCGTTCCGCAATGAGCAGTTCTTC. This encodes CASSLTASFRNEQFF.

This clone is a singleton in its sample. V gene TRBV6-5 combines with J gene TRBJ2-1; 9 bases are shared with TRBD2. V dropped 6 bases and J dropped 9; count of bases not matched to a gene: 9. The germline V gene has CDR1 MNHEY and CDR2 SVGAGI. The CDR3 has 14 residues. CDR3 sequence (DNA): TGTGCCAGCAGAGCGGGGGGACAGATCACTGAGCAGTTCTTC. It specifies CASRAGGQITEQFF.